The T cell receptor beta chain described here comes from a study of vaccination and CD4 T cells after COVID-19. Notes on this clonotype: Its antigen is still unknown.

Trimming took off 1 base at V and 0 bases at J, with 12 bases between the two ends. The germline V gene has CDR1 SGHAT and CDR2 FQNNGV. There are 16 residues in the CDR3. Treatment meaning: approximately nine-day PBMC culture with coronavirus spike peptide pools or control peptides (ViraFEST assay). Once obtained from cultured CD4+ T cells, the DNA was sequenced using the Oncomine TCR Beta short-read assay. TCRdb independently ran MiXCR on the PCR reads; one entry per CDR3 protein. The sample contains around 25,000 distinct CDR3 sequences, approximately 59% of which appear only once. This TCR was recovered from a human donor who had recovered from COVID-19. Source material: CD4+ T cells from blood, cultured in vitro. This chain joins TRBV11-2 and TRBJ1-2; TRBD1 might be the D (5 bases). The CDR3 protein is CASSLGMGTSNYGYTF. CDR3 bases: TGTGCCAGCAGCTTAGGGATGGGGACTTCTAACTATGGCTACACCTTC.